The 27 T cell receptor beta chains given below trace back to one sample, sequenced in a study of CD8 T cells in Susac syndrome. About 0.5 to 1 ug RNA was reverse transcribed with random hexamers. TCRdb reprocessed the immunoSEQ multiplex PCR reads with MiXCR, giving one entry per CDR3 protein. Of hundreds of thousands of distinct CDR3 sequences listed, 94% are singletons. Input material: CD4+ T cells from PBMCs. The receptors stem from a human donor with Susac syndrome.

This clonotype was observed a single time. The chain employs TRBV3-1 and TRBJ1-5; D is unresolved. Between the trimmed V and J ends, which lost 1 base and 2 bases, there was a span of 12 bases. The CDR3 consists of 16 residues. Germline lookup yields CDR1 LGHDT and CDR2 YNNKEL (reference sequence). Written as DNA, the CDR3 is TGTGCCAGCAGCCAAGCACCGGGAGAGGGCAATCAGCCCCAGCATTTT. Residues: CASSQAPGEGNQPQHF.

This sequence joins TRBV4-1 and TRBJ2-2; 11 nucleotides line up with TRBD1. CDR1 and CDR2 from the germline V gene are MGHRA and YSYEKL. CDR3 length: 15 residues. Unmatched junction bases numbered 5, after V lost 4 bases and J lost 7 bases. This chain's CDR3 is CASSRRDRGGGELFF. The CDR3 nucleotides read TGCGCCAGCAGCCGCCGGGACAGGGGGGGCGGGGAGCTGTTTTTT.

The genes are TRBV4-3 and TRBJ1-4; 7 nucleotides align to TRBD1. The V segment lost 5 bases and the J segment 5 bases; nucleotides outside the gene matches: 8. CDR3 length equals 15 residues. Germline V gene data show CDR1 as LGHNA and CDR2 as YSLEER. The CDR3 bases are TGCGCCAGCAGCTCACAAACAGGGGCAAATGAAAAACTGTTTTTT. It codes for CASSSQTGANEKLFF.

This clonotype has a count of ten or more. The chain employs TRBV7-2 and TRBJ2-5; no reliable D call. The CDR3 covers 11 residues. CDR1 and CDR2 (germline): SGHTA, FQGNSA. V shed 2 bases and J shed 5 bases, with 3 bases lying between them. CDR3 DNA: TGTGCCAGCAGCTTACTGGAGACCCAGTACTTC. This encodes CASSLLETQYF.

This sequence joins TRBV20-1 and TRBJ2-1; D gene ambiguous. Trimming removed 4 bases at V and 5 bases at J, with 9 bases between. Germline V gene sequence: CDR1 DFQATT, CDR2 SNEGSKA (reference sequence). This CDR3 is 12 amino acids long. Here the CDR3 reads CSANLPNNEQFF. The CDR3 region has the DNA TGCAGTGCTAATTTACCAAACAATGAGCAGTTCTTC.

This clonotype was seen just once. The gene calls are TRBV5-1 and TRBJ2-1; D gene ambiguous. CDR3 length equals 11 residues. Deletions cut 9 bases from V and 9 bases from J, with 13 bases between. Looked up from germline, CDR1 is SGHRS and CDR2 is YFSETQ. CDR3 protein: CATSLFGEQFF. The CDR3 region has the DNA TGCGCCACCAGTCTTTTCGGTGAGCAGTTCTTC.

The chain uses TRBV7-8 and TRBJ1-1; D is unresolved. Per the germline V gene, CDR1 is SGHVS and CDR2 is FQNEAQ. CDR3 size: 14 residues. V lost 7 bases to trimming and J lost 1 base, with 13 bases between them. The CDR3 here is CASKTVESNTEAFF. The CDR3 bases are TGTGCCAGCAAGACCGTCGAATCGAACACTGAAGCTTTCTTT.

The chain uses TRBV19 and TRBJ2-7; tentatively, D is TRBD2 (5 bases). In germline, CDR1 is LNHDA, CDR2 SQIVND (reference sequence). The CDR3 length is 14 residues. The V gene lost 1 base and the J gene lost 2 bases, with 9 bases spanning the gap. Here the CDR3 DNA reads TGTGCCAGTAGTATAGGAGGGAGTCCCTACGAGCAGTACTTC. Its protein product is CASSIGGSPYEQYF.

CDR3 nucleotide sequence: TGTGCCAGCAGTCCTCCGGGCGGAGTTGGTGCGCAGTATTTT. It yields the protein CASSPPGGVGAQYF. This rearrangement joins TRBV7-2 to TRBJ2-3; no firm D call. The V gene lost 6 bases and the J gene lost 10 bases, with 20 bases spanning the gap. Germline V lookup: CDR1 SGHTA, CDR2 FQGNSA. The CDR3 is 14 residues long.

The chain joins TRBV6-2 or TRBV6-3 to TRBJ1-5, with 7 nucleotides matching TRBD1. Losses at the gene ends were 2 bases for V and 1 base for J; bases not matched to a gene: 8. The CDR3 totals 17 residues. Germline V gene sequence: CDR1 MNHEY, CDR2 SVGEGT. CDR3 bases: TGTGCCAGCAGTTACGGCCAACCAGGGGGGAGCAATCAGCCCCAGCATTTT. Its translation is CASSYGQPGGSNQPQHF.

The chain has TRBV5-1 and TRBJ2-1; D unclear. CDR1 is SGHRS, CDR2 YFSETQ, per germline. Trimming removed 3 bases from V and 7 bases from J, with 5 bases in between. The CDR3 sequence is 11 residues long. In nucleotides, the CDR3 is TGCGCCAGCAGCTCGGAGAATGAGCAGTTCTTC. It specifies CASSSENEQFF. Together with reference TRBV5-1 and TRBJ2-1, the CDR3 gives the full variable domain: KAGVTQTPRYLIKTRGQQVTLSCSPISGHRSVSWYQQTPGQGLQFLFEYFSETQRNKGNFPGRFSGRQFSNSRSEMNVSTLELGDSALYLCASSSENEQFFGPGTRLTVL.

The chain carries TRBV28 and TRBJ2-7; D may be TRBD1 (5 bases). Per the germline V gene, CDR1 is MDHEN and CDR2 is SYDVKM. Deletions cut 8 bases from V and 5 bases from J, with 13 bases between. This CDR3 comprises 12 residues. The CDR3 region is CASRRGRDEQYF. CDR3 DNA: TGTGCCAGCCGACGTGGCAGGGACGAGCAGTACTTC.

The rearrangement uses TRBV7-2 and TRBJ2-4; D remains ambiguous. The CDR3 is 14 amino acids. Trimming pared 6 bases from V and 10 bases from J, leaving 19 bases between. Germline V lookup: CDR1 SGHTA, CDR2 FQGNSA. CDR3 sequence: CASSSTTAKGIQYF. In nucleotides, the CDR3 is TGTGCCAGCAGTTCCACCACTGCCAAAGGGATTCAGTACTTC.

This clonotype came up once. The chain's CDR3 is CASSLTRVGEQFF. The CDR3 DNA sequence: TGTGCCAGCAGTCTAACAAGGGTAGGTGAGCAGTTCTTC. This chain connects TRBV28 to TRBJ2-1; D is ambiguous. Trimming took 5 bases from V and 9 from J, leaving 14 bases between them. Germline loops: CDR1 MDHEN, CDR2 SYDVKM. The CDR3 is 13 residues long.

The V gene is TRBV20-1, the J gene TRBJ2-1; D might be TRBD1 or TRBD2, each matching 5 bases. The V and J ends lost 1 base and 5 bases respectively, with 15 bases between them. This CDR3 region has 15 residues. Germline V gives CDR1 DFQATT, CDR2 SNEGSKA (reference sequence). CDR3 sequence (DNA): TGCAGTGCTAGAGTGACGGGGCGCCCCCACAATGAGCAGTTCTTC. Its protein is CSARVTGRPHNEQFF.

The V and J genes are TRBV20-1 and TRBJ2-5; D ambiguous. V shed 3 bases and J shed 0 bases, with 11 bases lying between them. Germline CDR1 and CDR2: DFQATT and SNEGSKA (reference sequence). This CDR3 comprises 14 residues. The CDR3 reads CSASLGRYQETQYF. The CDR3 coding sequence is TGCAGTGCTAGCCTAGGCAGGTACCAAGAGACCCAGTACTTC.

This chain joins TRBV11-3 and TRBJ1-1, with unresolved D. Germline CDR1 and CDR2: SGHNT and YENEEA. V shed 4 bases and J shed 1 base, with 13 bases lying between them. The CDR3 contains 15 residues. The DNA of the CDR3 is TGTGCCAGCAGCTCCAGTGACTTGGCGAACACTGAAGCTTTCTTT. Translation gives CASSSSDLANTEAFF.

In DNA, the CDR3 is TGCGCCAGCAGCTGGGGCGACGGGCGGGACACTGAAGCTTTCTTT. Its translation: CASSWGDGRDTEAFF. The chain is built from TRBV5-1 and TRBJ1-1, with D possibly matching TRBD1 (5 bases). This CDR3 contains 15 residues. V was trimmed by 3 bases and J by 3 bases, leaving 15 bases between them. Germline-derived CDR1 and CDR2 are SGHRS and YFSETQ.

This CDR3 reads CASSPLAGQGRDYGYTF. In DNA form, the CDR3 reads TGTGCCAGCAGCCCTCTTGCAGGGCAGGGCAGGGACTATGGCTACACCTTC. V gene TRBV5-6 combines with J gene TRBJ1-2; D might be TRBD1 (5 bases). Trimming stripped 4 bases from V and 3 bases from J, with 22 bases between. The germline gives CDR1 SGHDT, CDR2 YYEEEE. The CDR3 contains 17 residues.

J is TRBJ2-1 and V is TRBV20-1; 7 bases align to TRBD1. The length of the CDR3 is 14 residues. Germline V gene lookup returns CDR1 DFQATT and CDR2 SNEGSKA (reference sequence). Losses at the gene ends were 7 bases for V and 6 bases for J; bases not matched to a gene: 12. CDR3 nucleotide sequence: TGCAGTGTTCAGACAGGGCTGACTTTCAATGAGCAGTTCTTC. Amino acids: CSVQTGLTFNEQFF.

This chain uses TRBV27 with TRBJ1-1, with no clear D. Germline V gene data show CDR1 as MNHEY and CDR2 as SMNVEV (reference sequence). The ends were cut back, 8 bases at V and 1 base at J, with 8 bases in the middle. CDR3 length: 12 amino acids. The CDR3 sequence: CASFNPNTEAFF. The CDR3 coding sequence is TGTGCCAGCTTCAACCCGAACACTGAAGCTTTCTTT.

In its sample, this clonotype was seen once. The genes are TRBV5-1 and TRBJ2-2; 13 nucleotides match TRBD2. The V gene end was trimmed by 5 bases and the J gene end by 4 bases; junction bases not matched to a gene: 5. The CDR3 covers 16 residues. From germline, CDR1 is SGHRS and CDR2 YFSETQ. The CDR3 coding sequence is TGCGCCAGCAGGACTAGCGGGGGGCCAGGCACCGGGGAGCTGTTTTTT. This codes for CASRTSGGPGTGELFF.

The chain has TRBV12-3 or TRBV12-4 and TRBJ2-3, with no clear D. This CDR3 comprises 14 residues. Trimming shortened V by 1 base and J by 2 bases, and 7 bases separated the two germline ends. The DNA for the CDR3 is TGTGCCAGCAGTTTAGGACGGCCCACAGATACGCAGTATTTT. Its translation: CASSLGRPTDTQYF.

The rearrangement joins TRBV7-6 to TRBJ1-4; 8 bases match TRBD1. V shed 4 bases, J shed 4 bases, and the junction held 5 bases outside the gene matches. CDR1 is SGHVS and CDR2 is FNYEAQ in the germline V gene. CDR3 length equals 15 residues. CDR3 in DNA: TGTGCCAGCAGCTGGGGACAGGAGAATAATGAAAAACTGTTTTTT. Translating gives CASSWGQENNEKLFF.

This rearrangement joins TRBV5-6 to TRBJ1-1; TRBD1 is a possible D gene (5 bases). This CDR3 is built from 15 residues. Germline values: CDR1 SGHDT, CDR2 YYEEEE. Trimming shortened V by 2 bases and J by 1 base, and 12 bases separated the two germline ends. The CDR3 protein is CASSLVQAPNTEAFF. CDR3 sequence (DNA): TGTGCCAGCAGCTTAGTACAGGCCCCGAACACTGAAGCTTTCTTT.

This clonotype was picked up one time. The DNA is omitted, as the CDR3 cannot be located on it reliably, and the CDR3 follows TCRdb's listing. V usage is TRBV7-2 and J usage is TRBJ2-7; the table calls TRBD2, which could not be checked here. Per germline, CDR1 SGHTA and CDR2 FQGNSA. Both ends counted, the CDR3 spans 15 residues. This chain's CDR3 is CASSLDVGAGSGEYF.

The chain links TRBV30 to TRBJ1-1, with D unclear. Germline V gives CDR1 GTSNPN, CDR2 SVGIG (reference sequence). The V end was cut by 2 bases, the J end by 1 base, with 14 bases between. The CDR3 sequence is 15 residues long. In nucleotides, the CDR3 is TGTGCCTGGAGTCTCCCCGCCGGCAGGAACACTGAAGCTTTCTTT. It translates to CAWSLPAGRNTEAFF.